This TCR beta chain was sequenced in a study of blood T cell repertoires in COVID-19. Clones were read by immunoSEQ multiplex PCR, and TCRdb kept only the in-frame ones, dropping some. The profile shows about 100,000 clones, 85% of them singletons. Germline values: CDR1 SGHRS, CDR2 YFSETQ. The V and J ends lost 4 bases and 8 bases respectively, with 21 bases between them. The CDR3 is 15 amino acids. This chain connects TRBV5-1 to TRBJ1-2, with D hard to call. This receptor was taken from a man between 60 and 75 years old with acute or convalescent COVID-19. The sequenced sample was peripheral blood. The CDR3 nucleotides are TGCGCCAGCAGCCCGCTCCAAACAAGTGGAGTCGGCTACACCTTC. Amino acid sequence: CASSPLQTSGVGYTF.